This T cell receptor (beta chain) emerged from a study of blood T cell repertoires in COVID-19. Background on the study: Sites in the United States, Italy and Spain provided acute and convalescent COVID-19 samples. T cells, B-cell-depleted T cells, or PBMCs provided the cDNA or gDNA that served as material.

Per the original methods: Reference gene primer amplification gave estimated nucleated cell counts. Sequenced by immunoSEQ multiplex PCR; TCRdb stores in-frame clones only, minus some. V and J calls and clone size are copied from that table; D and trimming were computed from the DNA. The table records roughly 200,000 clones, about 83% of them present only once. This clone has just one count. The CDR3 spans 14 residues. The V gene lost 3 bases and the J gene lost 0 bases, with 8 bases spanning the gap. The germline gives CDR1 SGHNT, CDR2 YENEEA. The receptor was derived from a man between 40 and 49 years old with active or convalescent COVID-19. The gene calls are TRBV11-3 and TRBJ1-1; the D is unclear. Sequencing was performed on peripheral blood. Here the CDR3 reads CASSLGNLNTEAFF. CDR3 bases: TGTGCCAGCAGCTTGGGCAATTTGAACACTGAAGCTTTCTTT. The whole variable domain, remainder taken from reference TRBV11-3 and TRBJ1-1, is EAGVVQSPRYKIIEKKQPVAFWCNPISGHNTLYWYLQNLGQGPELLIRYENEEAVDDSQLPKDRFSAERLKGVDSTLKIQPAELGDSAVYLCASSLGNLNTEAFFGQGTRLTVV.